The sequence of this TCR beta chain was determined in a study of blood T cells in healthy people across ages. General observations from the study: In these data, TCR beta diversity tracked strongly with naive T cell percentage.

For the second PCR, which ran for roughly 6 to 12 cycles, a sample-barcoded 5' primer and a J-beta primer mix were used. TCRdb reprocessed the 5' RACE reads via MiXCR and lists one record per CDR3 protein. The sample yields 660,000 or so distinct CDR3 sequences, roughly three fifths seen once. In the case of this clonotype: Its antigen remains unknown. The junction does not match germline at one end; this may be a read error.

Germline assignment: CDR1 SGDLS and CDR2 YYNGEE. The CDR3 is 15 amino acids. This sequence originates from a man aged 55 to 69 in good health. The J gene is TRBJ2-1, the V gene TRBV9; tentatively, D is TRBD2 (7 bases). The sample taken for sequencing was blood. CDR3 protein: CASSVAGGSYSEQFF. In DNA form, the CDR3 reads TGTGCCAGCAGCGTAGCGGGGGGCTCCTACAGTGAGCAGTTCTTC.